These 28 T cell receptor beta chains came from one sample sequenced in a study of prognosis after radiotherapy for stage I lung cancer. Genomic DNA yielded TCR beta CDR3, amplified by two-round multiplex PCR. Initially, in first-round PCR, primers specific to each TRBV and TRBJ gene were used. TCRdb recomputed calls from the multiplex PCR reads with MiXCR, one row per CDR3 protein. The sample has over 10,000 distinct CDR3 sequences, roughly 50% seen once. Sequencing used PBMCs, obtained before or after stereotactic body radiation therapy (not recorded which). Receptor source: a donor over 45 with non-small cell lung cancer.

This clonotype has more than one count but fewer than ten. V usage is TRBV6-2 or TRBV6-3 and J usage is TRBJ1-6, with D tentatively TRBD1 (6 bases). CDR3 length equals 13 residues. The germline CDR1 and CDR2 sequences are MNHEY and SVGEGT. V lost 6 bases, J lost 5 bases, and 8 bases lay in between. CDR3 nucleotide sequence: TGTGCCAGCAGCCGGGACAATAATTCACCCCTCCACTTT. Encoded protein: CASSRDNNSPLHF.

This clonotype was detected many times. The chain uses TRBV19 and TRBJ2-4; 12 positions match TRBD1. The V gene's germline CDR1 is LNHDA and CDR2 SQIVND (reference sequence). This CDR3 comprises 18 residues. V shed 8 bases and J 3 bases; nucleotides not matched to a gene: 14. CDR3 nucleotides: TGTGCCAGTGATAAACCGGGACAGGGGGCATTGGGCAAAAACATTCAGTACTTC. It encodes CASDKPGQGALGKNIQYF.

At least ten counts were recorded for this clonotype. The chain recombines TRBV7-6 with TRBJ2-7; D is unclear. The germline gives CDR1 SGHVS, CDR2 FNYEAQ. The CDR3 spans 12 residues. Trimming shortened V by 8 bases and J by 3 bases, and 11 bases separated the two germline ends. CDR3 region: CASGFSSYEQYF. CDR3 DNA sequence: TGTGCCAGCGGATTCTCTAGCTACGAGCAGTACTTC.

The chain uses TRBV30 and TRBJ2-2; D is possibly TRBD1 or TRBD2 (5 bases each). From germline, CDR1 is GTSNPN and CDR2 SVGIG (reference sequence). The CDR3 is made up of 15 amino acids. The V gene lost 0 bases and the J gene lost 13 bases, with 21 bases spanning the gap. The CDR3 here is CAWSVLGVGTWALFF. DNA for the CDR3: TGTGCCTGGAGTGTACTGGGAGTCGGGACCTGGGCGCTGTTTTTT.

By its share, this clonotype is medium-sized. The CDR3 is CASSPGLAGVLMGEQFF. For the CDR3, the DNA is TGTGCCAGCAGTCCTGGACTAGCGGGAGTCCTTATGGGTGAGCAGTTCTTC. The J gene is TRBJ2-1, the V gene TRBV6-1; TRBD2 agrees at 13 bases. V dropped 5 bases and J dropped 9; count of bases not matched to a gene: 13. This CDR3 contains 17 residues. CDR1 is MNHNS, CDR2 SASEGT, per germline.

The sample holds many counts of this clonotype. The chain employs TRBV19 and TRBJ2-1, with a weak D call TRBD2 (5 bases). Germline V CDR1 and CDR2: LNHDA, SQIVND (reference sequence). V lost 6 bases, J lost 0 bases, and 9 bases lay in between. This CDR3 has 14 amino acids. The CDR3 nucleotides read TGTGCCAGTAGCGAGGGTTCCTCCTACAATGAGCAGTTCTTC. Translated: CASSEGSSYNEQFF.

This clonotype appeared many times. The rearrangement joins TRBV30 to TRBJ1-1; 7 bases agree with TRBD1. V shed 0 bases and J 4 bases; nucleotides not matched to a gene: 14. This CDR3 spans 17 amino acids. Per the germline V gene, CDR1 is GTSNPN and CDR2 is SVGIG (reference sequence). DNA of the CDR3: TGTGCCTGGAGTGTACGAGGGGGCGGAAAAGTGAGCACTGAAGCTTTCTTT. This encodes CAWSVRGGGKVSTEAFF.

This chain joins TRBV3-1 and TRBJ1-2, with unresolved D. The germline V gene encodes CDR1 LGHDT and CDR2 YNNKEL (reference sequence). The CDR3 consists of 15 residues. V dropped 1 base and J dropped 3 bases, with 12 bases sitting between them. CDR3 in amino acids: CASSQATSGYYGYTF. The CDR3, as DNA: TGTGCCAGCAGCCAAGCAACTAGCGGGTACTATGGCTACACCTTC. Full variable domain (rest looked up from reference TRBV3-1 and TRBJ1-2): DTAVSQTPKYLVTQMGNDKSIKCEQNLGHDTMYWYKQDSKKFLKIMFSYNNKELIINETVPNRFSPKSPDKAHLNLHINSLELGDSAVYFCASSQATSGYYGYTFGSGTRLTVV.

Only a few counts were recorded for this clonotype. This rearrangement joins TRBV28 to TRBJ2-1, with a possible D match to TRBD1 (7 bases). Between the trimmed V and J ends, which lost 6 bases and 9 bases, there was a span of 18 bases. Germline V gene lookup returns CDR1 MDHEN and CDR2 SYDVKM. CDR3 length equals 14 residues. CDR3 sequence: CASRTIGGTAEQFF. In nucleotides, the CDR3 is TGTGCCAGCAGGACTATAGGCGGGACAGCTGAGCAGTTCTTC.

This clonotype came up many times. This chain uses TRBV4-1 with TRBJ1-5; 11 bases line up with TRBD1. Trimming at V came to 3 bases and at J to 5 bases, leaving 3 bases not matched to a gene. The CDR3 extends over 15 amino acids. Germline CDR1 and CDR2: MGHRA and YSYEKL. This CDR3 reads CASSQGQGDYQPQHF. The CDR3 DNA sequence: TGCGCCAGCAGCCAGGGACAGGGGGATTATCAGCCCCAGCATTTT.

The chain has TRBV9 and TRBJ1-2; possible D gene TRBD1, 6 bases. V was shortened by 4 bases and J by 8 bases, with 33 bases between the two germline ends. The CDR3 has 19 amino acids. Germline-derived CDR1 and CDR2 are SGDLS and YYNGEE. The CDR3 here is CASSPGQSGQTWSGPGYTF. CDR3 in DNA: TGTGCCAGCAGCCCAGGACAATCAGGACAGACTTGGAGTGGCCCCGGCTACACCTTC.

In this sample, this clonotype is medium-sized. The CDR3 DNA sequence: TGCGCCAGCAGCTTGGATCTCAGGGGAGTAGACGGCTACACCTTC. Its translation is CASSLDLRGVDGYTF. The chain carries TRBV5-1 and TRBJ1-2, with D tentatively TRBD1 (6 bases). The CDR3 totals 15 residues. V was trimmed by 0 bases and J by 8 bases, leaving 17 bases between them. Per germline, CDR1 SGHRS and CDR2 YFSETQ.

This clonotype was found many times. This may be a read error: a much more frequent sequence differs by one nucleotide. The rearrangement uses TRBV6-2 or TRBV6-3 and TRBJ2-7; the D is unclear. The CDR3 has 16 amino acids. V gave up 6 bases and J gave up 2 bases, with 20 bases separating them. The germline CDR1 and CDR2 sequences are MNHEY and SVGEGT. This chain's CDR3 is CASSEILGFRAYEQYF. The CDR3 DNA sequence: TGTGCCAGCAGCGAAATATTGGGCTTTAGGGCCTACGAGCAGTACTTC.

Comment on this clonotype: No DNA is shown, since the ends of the CDR3 on it are uncertain; the CDR3 is the one TCRdb lists. The chain has TRBV30 and TRBJ2-5; the D segment call TRBD2 is taken from the table without a DNA check. Counting both end residues, the CDR3 totals 20 amino acids. Germline CDR1 and CDR2: GTSNPN and SVGIG (reference sequence). This chain's CDR3 is CAWVPPGLLAYTFGSGTQYF.

The chain has TRBV28 and TRBJ1-2, with no clear D. CDR3 size: 13 residues. The germline gives CDR1 MDHEN, CDR2 SYDVKM. As DNA, the CDR3 is TGTGGCAACAGTTTGCAGACGCGCTATGGCTACACCTTC. Its translation: CGNSLQTRYGYTF.

This clonotype was observed a single time. Relative to the germline gene, one junction end is altered; a read error may explain this. V is TRBV6-4 and J is TRBJ2-7; D is possibly TRBD1 (5 bases). The CDR3 spans 16 residues. Germline assignment: CDR1 MRHNA and CDR2 SNTAGT. The CDR3 coding sequence is TGTGCCAGCAGTTACTCCGGCGTCGGACATGTGTACGAGCAGTACTTC. It yields the protein CASSYSGVGHVYEQYF.

By share of the sample, this clonotype is medium-sized (0.01 to 0.1%). The genes are TRBV12-3 or TRBV12-4 and TRBJ2-1; D might be TRBD2 (6 bases). The CDR3 extends over 15 amino acids. The germline V and J ends were trimmed by 5 bases and 6 bases, with 17 bases remaining between them. CDR3 residues: CASSTGSSETNEQFF. The CDR3 nucleotides are TGTGCCAGCAGTACCGGGAGTAGTGAGACCAATGAGCAGTTCTTC.

V and J are TRBV28 and TRBJ2-7; 9 nucleotides agree with TRBD1. CDR1 MDHEN and CDR2 SYDVKM come from the germline V gene. Losses at the gene ends were 4 bases for V and 2 bases for J; bases not matched to a gene: 6. This CDR3 is 15 amino acids long. CDR3 in DNA: TGTGCCAGCAGTTACACGGACAGGGGACCCTACGAGCAGTACTTC. Amino acids: CASSYTDRGPYEQYF.

This clonotype was counted ten times or more. The rearrangement joins TRBV14 to TRBJ2-7; D may be TRBD1 (6 bases). Trimming stripped 4 bases from V and 3 bases from J, with 7 bases between. Germline V gene sequence: CDR1 SGHDN, CDR2 FVKESK. The CDR3 length is 12 residues. Written as DNA, the CDR3 is TGTGCCAGCAGCCCACAGGGCTACGAGCAGTACTTC. Translation: CASSPQGYEQYF.

As concerns this clonotype: A far larger clone is one nucleotide away, so this likely arose from a read error. The chain has TRBV25-1 and TRBJ2-4; 7 positions agree with TRBD1. Germline V CDR1 and CDR2: MGHDK, SYGVNS. The CDR3 spans 11 residues. V shed 7 bases, J shed 13 bases, and the junction held 7 bases outside the gene matches. Here the CDR3 reads CASTTGDEQYF. The CDR3 coding sequence is TGTGCCAGCACCACAGGGGATGAGCAGTACTTC.

This clonotype was found once. The junction and the germline gene differ at one end; a read error may be behind it. The chain uses TRBV7-8 and TRBJ2-3; 9 bases match TRBD2. Looked up from germline, CDR1 is SGHVS and CDR2 is FQNEAQ. The CDR3 length is 15 residues. DNA for the CDR3: TGTGCCAGCAGTGTAGCGGGGGCTAGCAAAGATACGAAGTATTTT. Amino acids: CASSVAGASKDTKYF.

This clonotype was seen once. A far larger clone is only one base removed, so a read error is likely. The chain recombines TRBV6-2 or TRBV6-3 with TRBJ1-5, with D possibly being TRBD1 (5 bases). This CDR3 contains 16 residues. Germline CDR1 MNHEY, CDR2 SVGEGT. V was cut by 6 bases and J by 0 bases, with 15 bases left in between. In DNA, the CDR3 is TGTGCCAGCAGAGAAGCGACAGCGATTAGCAATCAGCCCCAGCATTTT. Protein: CASREATAISNQPQHF.

This clonotype has at least ten counts. This sequence joins TRBV19 and TRBJ2-1; no clear D. The germline gives CDR1 LNHDA, CDR2 SQIVND (reference sequence). V was cut by 5 bases and J by 6 bases, with 11 bases left in between. The CDR3 covers 13 residues. This CDR3 is CASSVYFGNEQFF. CDR3 nucleotide sequence: TGTGCCAGTAGTGTATACTTCGGCAATGAGCAGTTCTTC. Full variable domain (rest looked up from reference TRBV19 and TRBJ2-1): DGGITQSPKYLFRKEGQNVTLSCEQNLNHDAMYWYRQDPGQGLRLIYYSQIVNDFQKGDIAEGYSVSREKKESFPLTVTSAQKNPTAFYLCASSVYFGNEQFFGPGTRLTVL.

This clonotype was recorded at least ten times. The CDR3 DNA reads as TGTGCCACCTCTCCCACGAACACAAACTATGGCTACACCTTC. Translating gives CATSPTNTNYGYTF. The chain employs TRBV24-1 and TRBJ1-2, with D unresolved. The V gene's germline CDR1 is KGHDR and CDR2 SFDVKD. The CDR3 covers 14 residues. V dropped 9 bases and J dropped 2 bases, with 15 bases sitting between them.

The chain recombines TRBV7-2 with TRBJ2-2, with 10 bases lining up with TRBD2. Germline-derived CDR1 and CDR2 are SGHTA and FQGNSA. The CDR3 totals 16 residues. The V and J ends lost 4 bases and 7 bases, in that order; junction bases with no gene match: 9. CDR3 in amino acids: CASSSASGRAGGELFF. The CDR3 nucleotides read TGTGCCAGCAGCTCCGCGAGCGGGAGGGCCGGCGGGGAGCTGTTTTTT.

This clonotype was seen repeatedly, ten times or more. This chain uses TRBV4-1 with TRBJ2-6; the D gene is possibly TRBD1 (6 bases). V was shortened by 4 bases and J by 0 bases, with 16 bases between the two germline ends. The CDR3 runs to 18 residues. Germline CDR1 and CDR2: MGHRA and YSYEKL. CDR3 in DNA: TGCGCCAGCAGCCCCGGGGTGGGGGCATTCTCTGGGGCCAACGTCCTGACTTTC. Amino acids: CASSPGVGAFSGANVLTF.

CDR3 sequence (DNA): TGTGCCAGCAGGGGAGAGACCCAGTACTTC. This encodes CASRGETQYF. The chain uses TRBV27 and TRBJ2-5; D gene ambiguous. The V gene's germline CDR1 is MNHEY and CDR2 SMNVEV (reference sequence). The CDR3 covers 10 residues. V lost 6 bases to trimming and J lost 4 bases, with 3 bases between them.

This clonotype was counted only a few times. The chain recombines TRBV12-3 or TRBV12-4 with TRBJ1-5; weak D call: TRBD1 (5 bases). CDR3 size: 17 residues. V was cut by 5 bases and J by 0 bases, with 17 bases left in between. CDR3 residues: CASSPSRGGGSNQPQHF. The CDR3 bases are TGTGCCAGCAGTCCATCCCGCGGGGGGGGTAGCAATCAGCCCCAGCATTTT.